A single sample gave rise to the 12 T cell receptor beta chains below, sequenced in a study of Ad26.COV2.S vaccination and SARS-CoV-2 variants. Repertoires were generated with immunoSEQ multiplex PCR, while TCRdb's copy carries only in-frame clones and drops some. The table records 410,000 or so clones, roughly 90% of them present only once. Noted treatment: some 19 received Ad26.COV2.S at low or high dose, single or two shots; five or six received placebo; per-sample allocation not given. Samples were taken on day 63 after the first vaccine or placebo injection. Sequenced here: peripheral blood, sampled in a trial of Ad26.COV2.S vaccine versus placebo. The receptors derive from a person between 18 and 59 years old who received the Ad26.COV2.S COVID-19 vaccine or a placebo.

This chain joins TRBV5-4 and TRBJ2-1; TRBD2 matches 12 bases. Germline V gene data show CDR1 as SGHNT and CDR2 as YYREEE (reference sequence). Unmatched junction bases numbered 7, after V lost 1 base and J lost 8 bases. This CDR3 contains 16 residues. CDR3 sequence (DNA): TGTGCCAGCAGCTTGAGACTAGCGGGGGCGCTGGATGAGCAGTTCTTC. This sequence encodes CASSLRLAGALDEQFF.

This CDR3 reads CASIFGGGARETQYF. As DNA, the CDR3 is TGTGCCAGCATTTTCGGCGGGGGGGCCCGGGAGACCCAGTACTTC. This chain uses TRBV2 with TRBJ2-5; 9 bases align to TRBD2. Germline-derived CDR1 and CDR2 are SNHLY and FYNNEI. The junction had 11 bases not matched to a gene; V was cut back by 7 bases and J by 5 bases. This CDR3 is built from 15 residues.

This chain links TRBV4-1 with TRBJ2-3; 12 bases align to TRBD2. Germline trimming cut 4 bases from V and 6 bases from J; bases unmatched to any gene: 5. This CDR3 is built from 15 residues. CDR1 MGHRA and CDR2 YSYEKL come from the germline V gene. The CDR3 DNA is TGCGCCAGCAGCCGACTAGCGGGGGTTATGGATACGCAGTATTTT. Residues: CASSRLAGVMDTQYF.

The chain joins TRBV5-4 to TRBJ2-5; weak D call: TRBD1 (5 bases). The germline V gene has CDR1 SGHNT and CDR2 YYREEE (reference sequence). There are 14 residues in the CDR3. Deletions cut 0 bases from V and 5 bases from J, with 11 bases between. The CDR3 DNA is TGTGCCAGCAGCTTGGTAGGGCCAGGGGAGACCCAGTACTTC. As protein: CASSLVGPGETQYF. Combining the CDR3 with reference TRBV5-4 and TRBJ2-5 gives the whole variable domain ETGVTQSPTHLIKTRGQQVTLRCSSQSGHNTVSWYQQALGQGPQFIFQYYREEENGRGNFPPRFSGLQFPNYSSELNVNALELDDSALYLCASSLVGPGETQYFGPGTRLLVL.

The V and J genes are TRBV27 and TRBJ1-1; D might be TRBD1 (6 bases). V was cut by 6 bases and J by 0 bases, with 14 bases left in between. The germline V gene has CDR1 MNHEY and CDR2 SMNVEV (reference sequence). The CDR3 loop spans 15 amino acids. CDR3 amino acids: CASSSHQGMNTEAFF. The DNA for the CDR3 is TGTGCCAGCAGCTCTCATCAGGGGATGAACACTGAAGCTTTCTTT.

As concerns this clone: Other DNA sequences within the sample encode an identical CDR3. This rearrangement joins TRBV19 to TRBJ2-7, with 9 bases lining up with TRBD1. Per the germline V gene, CDR1 is LNHDA and CDR2 is SQIVND (reference sequence). The CDR3 consists of 14 residues. V gave up 5 bases and J gave up 3 bases; unmatched junction bases: 5. The CDR3 reads CASSPRDRVYEQYF. The CDR3 DNA reads TGTGCCAGTAGTCCTAGGGACAGGGTCTACGAGCAGTACTTC.

Written as DNA, the CDR3 is TGTGCCAGCAGCCCTATAGCGGGCTCCTACAATGAGCAGTTCTTC. This encodes CASSPIAGSYNEQFF. V gene TRBV9 combines with J gene TRBJ2-1; 7 bases agree with TRBD2. This CDR3 is 15 amino acids long. The germline CDR1 and CDR2 sequences are SGDLS and YYNGEE. The V segment lost 4 bases and the J segment 0 bases; nucleotides outside the gene matches: 4.

This rearrangement joins TRBV18 to TRBJ1-5; 7 nucleotides match TRBD1. The V gene end was trimmed by 5 bases and the J gene end by 0 bases; junction bases not matched to a gene: 7. The CDR3 spans 16 residues. CDR1 and CDR2 from the germline V gene are KGHSH and LQKENI. The CDR3 nucleotides are TGTGCCAGCTCAGAACAGGGGATGAATAGCAATCAGCCCCAGCATTTT. Protein sequence: CASSEQGMNSNQPQHF.

The sample holds one count of this clone. The V call is TRBV5-1, the J call TRBJ1-2; 8 bases align to TRBD1. V shed 7 bases, J shed 6 bases, and the junction held 8 bases outside the gene matches. Germline V gene lookup returns CDR1 SGHRS and CDR2 YFSETQ. The CDR3 is made up of 13 amino acids. CDR3 DNA sequence: TGCGCCAGCGGACAGGGTCCTATGAATGGCTACACCTTC. It codes for CASGQGPMNGYTF.

The V call is TRBV2, the J call TRBJ1-3; tentative D call: TRBD1 (5 bases). The germline V and J ends were trimmed by 10 bases and 0 bases, with 13 bases remaining between them. This CDR3 has 14 residues. Germline-derived CDR1 and CDR2 are SNHLY and FYNNEI. CDR3 in DNA: TGTGCCAAAACAGGTCGGGGCTCTGGAAACACCATATATTTT. This sequence encodes CAKTGRGSGNTIYF.

The chain joins TRBV19 to TRBJ2-7; 10 nucleotides match TRBD2. The CDR3 is 17 residues long. Germline V gene lookup returns CDR1 LNHDA and CDR2 SQIVND (reference sequence). The trim removed 0 bases at V and 6 bases at J, leaving 11 bases unmatched. The DNA of the CDR3 is TGTGCCAGTAGTATAGATAACAAAGGGACTAGCGCTTCCGAGCAGTACTTC. Protein product: CASSIDNKGTSASEQYF. Combining the CDR3 with reference TRBV19 and TRBJ2-7 gives the whole variable domain DGGITQSPKYLFRKEGQNVTLSCEQNLNHDAMYWYRQDPGQGLRLIYYSQIVNDFQKGDIAEGYSVSREKKESFPLTVTSAQKNPTAFYLCASSIDNKGTSASEQYFGPGTRLTVT.

The rearrangement uses TRBV6-5 and TRBJ2-7, with a tentative D call TRBD1 (5 bases). Looked up from germline, CDR1 is MNHEY and CDR2 is SVGAGI. The germline V and J ends were trimmed by 6 bases and 3 bases, with 6 bases remaining between them. The CDR3 is made up of 11 amino acids. This chain's CDR3 is CASSDSYEQYF. The CDR3 DNA reads TGTGCCAGCAGCGACAGCTACGAGCAGTACTTC.